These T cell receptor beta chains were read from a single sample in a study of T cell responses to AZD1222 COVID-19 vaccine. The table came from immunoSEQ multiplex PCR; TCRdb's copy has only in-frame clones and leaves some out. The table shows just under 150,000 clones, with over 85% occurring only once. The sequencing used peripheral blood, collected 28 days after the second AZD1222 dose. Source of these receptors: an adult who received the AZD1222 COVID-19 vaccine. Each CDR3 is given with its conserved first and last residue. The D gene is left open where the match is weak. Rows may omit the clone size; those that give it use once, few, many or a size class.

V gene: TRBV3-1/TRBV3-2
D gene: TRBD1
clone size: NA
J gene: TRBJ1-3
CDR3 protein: CASSLAHRGRLPIPGNTIYF
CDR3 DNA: TGTGCCAGCAGCCTTGCCCACAGGGGGCGATTACCCATTCCTGGAAACACCATATATTTT

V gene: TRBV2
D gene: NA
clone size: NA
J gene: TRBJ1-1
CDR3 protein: CASSEEGGSGTEAFF
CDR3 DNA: TGTGCCAGCAGTGAAGAGGGAGGGTCCGGCACTGAAGCTTTCTTT

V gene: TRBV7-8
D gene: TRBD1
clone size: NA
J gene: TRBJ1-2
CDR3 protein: CASSRDSINYGYTF
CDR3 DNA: TGTGCCAGCAGTCGGGACAGTATCAACTATGGCTACACCTTC

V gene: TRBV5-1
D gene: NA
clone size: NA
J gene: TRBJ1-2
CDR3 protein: CASSPARAGGYTF
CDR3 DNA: TGCGCCAGCAGCCCGGCCCGGGCTGGTGGCTACACCTTC

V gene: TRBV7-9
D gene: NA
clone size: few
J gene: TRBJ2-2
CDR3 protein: CASSLIQLGGELFF
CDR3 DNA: TGTGCCAGCAGCTTAATTCAGCTGGGCGGGGAGCTGTTTTTT

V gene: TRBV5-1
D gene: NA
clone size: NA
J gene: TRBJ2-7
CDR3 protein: CASSLVGTNGDEQYF
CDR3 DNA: TGCGCCAGCAGCTTGGTGGGAACTAACGGCGACGAGCAGTACTTC

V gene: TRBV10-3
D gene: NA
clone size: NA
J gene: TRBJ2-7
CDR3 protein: CAISETNSGLNTYEQYF
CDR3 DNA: TGTGCCATCAGTGAGACGAACAGTGGGTTGAATACCTACGAGCAGTACTTC

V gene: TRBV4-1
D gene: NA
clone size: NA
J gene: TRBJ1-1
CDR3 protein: CASRELDGNTEAFF
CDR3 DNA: TGCGCCAGCAGGGAGCTGGACGGGAACACTGAAGCTTTCTTT

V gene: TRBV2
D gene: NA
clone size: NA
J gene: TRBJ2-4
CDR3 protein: CASTSGQSRIAKNIQYF
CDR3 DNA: TGTGCCAGCACCTCAGGACAGTCTAGGATAGCCAAAAACATTCAGTACTTC

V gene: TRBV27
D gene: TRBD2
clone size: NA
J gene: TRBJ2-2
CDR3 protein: CASSPTSGSLPGELFF
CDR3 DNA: TGTGCCAGCAGTCCGACTAGCGGGAGCCTCCCCGGGGAGCTGTTTTTT

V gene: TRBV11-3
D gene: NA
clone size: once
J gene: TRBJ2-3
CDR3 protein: CASSISRAEDTQYF
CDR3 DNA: TGTGCCAGCAGTATTTCCCGGGCGGAAGATACGCAGTATTTT

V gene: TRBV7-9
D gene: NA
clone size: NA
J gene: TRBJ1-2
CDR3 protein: CAHGTWGDYGYTF
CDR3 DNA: TGTGCCCACGGCACCTGGGGGGACTATGGCTACACCTTC

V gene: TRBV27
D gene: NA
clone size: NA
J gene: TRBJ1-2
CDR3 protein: CASSPRGGAGYGYTF
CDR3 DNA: TGTGCCAGCAGCCCCCGGGGGGGGGCCGGCTATGGCTACACCTTC

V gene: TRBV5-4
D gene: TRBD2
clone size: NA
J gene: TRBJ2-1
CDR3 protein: CASSHLAERRVNEQFF
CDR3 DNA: TGTGCCAGCAGCCACCTAGCGGAAAGAAGGGTCAATGAGCAGTTCTTC